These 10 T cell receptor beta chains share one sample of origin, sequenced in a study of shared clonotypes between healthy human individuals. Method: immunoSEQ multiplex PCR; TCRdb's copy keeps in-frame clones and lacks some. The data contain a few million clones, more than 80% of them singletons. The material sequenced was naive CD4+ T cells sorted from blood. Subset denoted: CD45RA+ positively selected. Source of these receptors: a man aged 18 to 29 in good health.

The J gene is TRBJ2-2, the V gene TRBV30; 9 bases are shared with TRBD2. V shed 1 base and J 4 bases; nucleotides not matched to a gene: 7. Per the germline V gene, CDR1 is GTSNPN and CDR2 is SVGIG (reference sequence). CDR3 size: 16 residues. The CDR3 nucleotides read TGTGCCTGGAGTGGGTTAGCGGGGGCCGGCACCGGGGAGCTGTTTTTT. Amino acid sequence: CAWSGLAGAGTGELFF.

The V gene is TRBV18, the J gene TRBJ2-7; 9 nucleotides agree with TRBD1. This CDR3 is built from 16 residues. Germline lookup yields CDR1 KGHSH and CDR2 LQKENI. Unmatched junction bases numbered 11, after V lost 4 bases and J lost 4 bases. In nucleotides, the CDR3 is TGTGCCAGCTCACGATTGGCGGGACAGGGATTGTACGAGCAGTACTTC. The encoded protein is CASSRLAGQGLYEQYF.

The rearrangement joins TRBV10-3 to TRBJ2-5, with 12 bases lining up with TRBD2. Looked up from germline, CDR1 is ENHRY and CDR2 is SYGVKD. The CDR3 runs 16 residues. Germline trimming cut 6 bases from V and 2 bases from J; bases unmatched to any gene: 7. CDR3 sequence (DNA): TGTGCCATCAGCCGTCTCGGACTAGCGGGACAAGAGACCCAGTACTTC. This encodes CAISRLGLAGQETQYF.

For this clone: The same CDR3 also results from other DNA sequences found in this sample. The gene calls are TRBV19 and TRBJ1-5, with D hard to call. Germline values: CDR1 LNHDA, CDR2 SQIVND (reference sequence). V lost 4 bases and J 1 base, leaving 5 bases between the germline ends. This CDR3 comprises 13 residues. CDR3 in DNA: TGTGCCAGTAGTACCGTGAGCAATCAGCCCCAGCATTTT. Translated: CASSTVSNQPQHF. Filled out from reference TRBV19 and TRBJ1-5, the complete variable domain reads DGGITQSPKYLFRKEGQNVTLSCEQNLNHDAMYWYRQDPGQGLRLIYYSQIVNDFQKGDIAEGYSVSREKKESFPLTVTSAQKNPTAFYLCASSTVSNQPQHFGDGTRLSIL.

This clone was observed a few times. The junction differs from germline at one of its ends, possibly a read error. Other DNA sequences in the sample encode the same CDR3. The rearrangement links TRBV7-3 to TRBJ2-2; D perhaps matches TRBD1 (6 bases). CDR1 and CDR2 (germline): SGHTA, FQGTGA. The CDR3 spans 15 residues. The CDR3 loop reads CASSLTGSNTGELFF. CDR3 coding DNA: TGTGCCAGCAGCCTAACAGGGTCTAACACCGGGGAGCTGTTTTTT.

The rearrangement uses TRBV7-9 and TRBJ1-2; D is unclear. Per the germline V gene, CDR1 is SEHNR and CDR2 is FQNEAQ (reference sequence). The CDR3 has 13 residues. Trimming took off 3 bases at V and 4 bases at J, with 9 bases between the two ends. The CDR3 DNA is TGTGCCAGCAGCTTTGACATCGGCTATGGCTACACCTTC. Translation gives CASSFDIGYGYTF.

CDR3 sequence (DNA): TGTGCCAGCAGCTTGGGGGGCAGGGGCCGCTCCTATAATTCACCCCTCCACTTT. It is translated as CASSLGGRGRSYNSPLHF. The chain employs TRBV5-6 and TRBJ1-6; perhaps TRBD1 as D (6 bases). The CDR3 length is 18 residues. Germline CDR1 is SGHDT and CDR2 is YYEEEE. V was clipped by 0 bases and J by 0 bases, with 13 bases between them.

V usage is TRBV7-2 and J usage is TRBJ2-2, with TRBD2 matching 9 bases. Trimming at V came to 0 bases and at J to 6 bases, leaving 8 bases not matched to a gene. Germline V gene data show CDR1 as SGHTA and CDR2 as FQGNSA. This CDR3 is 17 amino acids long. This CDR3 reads CASSLAPAGGPPGELFF. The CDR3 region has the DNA TGTGCCAGCAGCTTAGCACCCGCGGGAGGGCCTCCCGGGGAGCTGTTTTTT.

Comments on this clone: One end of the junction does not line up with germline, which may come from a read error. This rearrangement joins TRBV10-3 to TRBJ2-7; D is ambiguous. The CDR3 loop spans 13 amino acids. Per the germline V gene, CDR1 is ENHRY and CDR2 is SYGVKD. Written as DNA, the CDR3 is TGTGCCGTCAGTGCTGGCTCCAACTACGAGCAGTACTTC. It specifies CAVSAGSNYEQYF.

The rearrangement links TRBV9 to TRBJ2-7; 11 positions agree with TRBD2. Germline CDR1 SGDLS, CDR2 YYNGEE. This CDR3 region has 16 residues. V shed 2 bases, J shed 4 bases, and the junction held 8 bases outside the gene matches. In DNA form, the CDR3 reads TGTGCCAGCAGCGTCCGACTAGCGGGAATACGATACGAGCAGTACTTC. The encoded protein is CASSVRLAGIRYEQYF.